The next 14 T cell receptor beta chains were all read from a single sample in a study of radiotherapy plus CTLA-4 blockade in lung cancer. Sequenced by immunoSEQ multiplex PCR; TCRdb stores in-frame clones only, minus some. The repertoire has 39,000 or so clones, around 79% of them found once; the top ten carry about 8.1%. This material consisted of peripheral blood, taken from a patient treated with radiotherapy plus ipilimumab. These TCRs come from a human donor with non-small cell lung cancer who had stable disease on radiotherapy plus ipilimumab.

CDR3 sequence (DNA): TGTGCCTGGAGTGACCGGACAGCACAAGAGACCCAGTACTTC. This gives the protein CAWSDRTAQETQYF. The V gene is TRBV30, the J gene TRBJ2-5, with TRBD1 as a possible D gene (6 bases). Per germline, CDR1 GTSNPN and CDR2 SVGIG (reference sequence). With 1 base removed from V and 2 bases from J, the gap between germline ends came to 11 bases. The CDR3 runs 14 residues.

The chain uses TRBV27 and TRBJ2-3; D is perhaps TRBD2 (6 bases). Germline CDR1 and CDR2: MNHEY and SMNVEV (reference sequence). CDR3 length equals 17 residues. V dropped 5 bases and J dropped 0 bases, with 18 bases sitting between them. The CDR3 DNA is TGTGCCAGCAGTCGCTCGCCGAGGAGCGGGAGCACAGATACGCAGTATTTT. Translation: CASSRSPRSGSTDTQYF.

This clone was seen a few times. The chain links TRBV6-6 to TRBJ2-7, with 7 bases that match TRBD2. Trimming took 0 bases from V and 2 from J; bases not matched to a gene: 1. Per germline, CDR1 MNHNY and CDR2 SVGAGI (reference sequence). This CDR3 has 14 residues. The CDR3 bases are TGTGCCAGCAGTTACTCGGCGGGGGCCTACGAGCAGTACGTC. It codes for CASSYSAGAYEQYV.

The rearrangement uses TRBV5-1 and TRBJ2-3; 10 bases map to TRBD2. Germline CDR1 and CDR2: SGHRS and YFSETQ. The CDR3 is 17 amino acids. Trimming at V came to 4 bases and at J to 2 bases, leaving 10 bases not matched to a gene. The CDR3 loop is CASSRHFSGGSTDTQYF. The CDR3 coding sequence is TGCGCCAGCAGCCGTCATTTTAGCGGGGGGTCCACAGATACGCAGTATTTT.

The chain has TRBV5-5 and TRBJ1-1; D is undetermined. Germline V gives CDR1 SGHKS, CDR2 YYEKEE (reference sequence). V lost 2 bases, J lost 0 bases, and 8 bases lay in between. The CDR3 sequence is 14 residues long. This chain's CDR3 is CASSLSTLNTEAFF. In nucleotides, the CDR3 is TGTGCCAGCAGCTTAAGTACTTTGAACACTGAAGCTTTCTTT.

This chain uses TRBV18 with TRBJ2-5; D ambiguous. Trimming stripped 3 bases from V and 2 bases from J, with 10 bases between. The germline gives CDR1 KGHSH, CDR2 LQKENI. The CDR3 extends over 14 amino acids. The CDR3 loop reads CASSPPLKQETQYF. The CDR3 DNA reads as TGTGCCAGCTCACCTCCCCTAAAGCAAGAGACCCAGTACTTC.

The J gene is TRBJ1-1, the V gene TRBV19, with unresolved D. This CDR3 is built from 16 residues. Germline V lookup: CDR1 LNHDA, CDR2 SQIVND (reference sequence). Trimming stripped 0 bases from V and 1 base from J, with 12 bases between. CDR3 sequence: CASSIETSRWNTEAFF. The CDR3 DNA is TGTGCCAGTAGTATAGAGACCTCGCGGTGGAACACTGAAGCTTTCTTT.

The genes are TRBV5-1 and TRBJ1-2; unclear D gene. The ends were cut back, 0 bases at V and 4 bases at J, with 7 bases in the middle. The CDR3 is made up of 13 amino acids. CDR1 and CDR2 (germline): SGHRS, YFSETQ. CDR3 protein: CASSLGQIYGYTF. CDR3 nucleotide sequence: TGCGCCAGCAGCTTGGGGCAGATCTATGGCTACACCTTC.

The chain joins TRBV13 to TRBJ1-5; 9 positions match TRBD1. V dropped 1 base and J dropped 4; count of bases not matched to a gene: 5. In germline, CDR1 is PRHDT, CDR2 FYEKMQ (reference sequence). The CDR3 spans 16 residues. The CDR3 DNA sequence: TGTGCCAGCAGCTTAGTTCCGGGACAGGGTAATCAGCCCCAGCATTTT. This translates into CASSLVPGQGNQPQHF.

This chain connects TRBV5-1 to TRBJ2-7; D call uncertain. Trimming left V 0 bases short and J 3 bases short, with 10 bases between. The CDR3 spans 14 residues. Per the germline V gene, CDR1 is SGHRS and CDR2 is YFSETQ. CDR3: CASSLVPTNYEQYF. The CDR3, as DNA: TGCGCCAGCAGCTTGGTACCCACCAACTACGAGCAGTACTTC.

The chain carries TRBV13 and TRBJ1-5; D not certain. This CDR3 spans 15 amino acids. V was trimmed by 2 bases and J by 4 bases, leaving 12 bases between them. Germline lookup yields CDR1 PRHDT and CDR2 FYEKMQ (reference sequence). CDR3 nucleotide sequence: TGTGCCAGCAGCTTATCCAGAGCTAGAAATCAGCCCCAGCATTTT. Translation: CASSLSRARNQPQHF.

This clone appeared a single time. The chain combines TRBV11-3 with TRBJ2-1; D is perhaps TRBD2 (5 bases). The CDR3 totals 13 residues. Trimming removed 1 base at V and 4 bases at J, with 5 bases between. The V gene's germline CDR1 is SGHNT and CDR2 YENEEA. CDR3 DNA sequence: TGTGCCAGCAGCTTAGGAGGGTACAATGAGCAGTTCTTC. It is translated as CASSLGGYNEQFF.

The gene calls are TRBV7-6 and TRBJ1-3, with D unresolved. Trimming removed 2 bases at V and 0 bases at J, with 8 bases between. The CDR3 contains 15 residues. The germline CDR1 and CDR2 sequences are SGHVS and FNYEAQ. CDR3 loop: CASSLRSGSGNTIYF. CDR3 DNA: TGTGCCAGCAGCTTAAGATCAGGCTCTGGAAACACCATATATTTT. The full variable domain, rest sourced from reference TRBV7-6 and TRBJ1-3, is GAGVSQSPRYKVTKRGQDVALRCDPISGHVSLYWYRQALGQGPEFLTYFNYEAQQDKSGLPNDRFSAERPEGSISTLTIQRTEQRDSAMYRCASSLRSGSGNTIYFGEGSWLTVV.

V is TRBV5-1 and J is TRBJ2-3; D perhaps matches TRBD1 (5 bases). The CDR3 has 17 amino acids. V lost 6 bases and J lost 2, with 22 bases in between. Germline assignment: CDR1 SGHRS and CDR2 YFSETQ. CDR3 bases: TGCGCCAGCAAGGAGTGGGGTCACCTAGGGGTCACAGATACGCAGTATTTT. This codes for CASKEWGHLGVTDTQYF.